This T cell receptor beta chain was profiled in a study of T cells in Graves' hyperthyroidism and ophthalmopathy. Study-wide context: Peripheral blood draws took place at initial diagnosis, ahead of any treatment. Study-wide findings and caveats: Blood also carried most thyroid clonotypes expanded above 0.001.

Many counts were recorded for this clonotype. Its cognate antigen is unknown. Using RNA transcripts as the source, TCR beta CDR3 regions were amplified. First-round RT-PCR of the TCR CDR3 relied on the HTBI primer set. Via MiXCR, TCRdb re-called the multiplex PCR reads, giving one row per CDR3 protein. The table shows 550,000 to 600,000 distinct CDR3 sequences, with approximately 15% occurring only once. This TCR was sampled from a woman aged 18-29 years with Graves' ophthalmopathy. Sequencing was performed on blood.

The CDR3 spells CATMVVPYEQYF. CDR3 nucleotides: TGTGCCACCATGGTCGTTCCCTACGAGCAGTACTTC. This chain links TRBV24-1 with TRBJ2-7, with no clear D. V was shortened by 8 bases and J by 2 bases, with 9 bases between the two germline ends. In germline, CDR1 is KGHDR, CDR2 SFDVKD. The CDR3 covers 12 residues.